The entry below describes one T cell receptor (beta chain). Libraries were prepared by immunoSEQ multiplex PCR; TCRdb keeps only in-frame clonotypes and omits some of them. This table has around 210,000 clones, about 86% appearing once. The data stem from a study of blood T cell repertoires in COVID-19. About the study: From the United States, Italy and Spain came samples of acute and convalescent COVID-19. In each case, the material was cDNA or gDNA derived from T cells, B-cell-depleted T cells, or PBMCs.

V shed 4 bases, J shed 2 bases, and the junction held 10 bases outside the gene matches. The CDR3 length is 17 residues. Germline CDR1 is ENHRY and CDR2 is SYGVKD. The sequenced material came from peripheral blood. The chain is built from TRBV10-3 and TRBJ2-1; 8 nucleotides match TRBD2. This receptor was identified in a man aged 18-30 years with active or convalescent COVID-19. CDR3 nucleotides: TGTGCCATCAGTGGCAGTCAGCGGGAGTCCCCCTACAATGAGCAGTTCTTC. Its protein product is CAISGSQRESPYNEQFF.